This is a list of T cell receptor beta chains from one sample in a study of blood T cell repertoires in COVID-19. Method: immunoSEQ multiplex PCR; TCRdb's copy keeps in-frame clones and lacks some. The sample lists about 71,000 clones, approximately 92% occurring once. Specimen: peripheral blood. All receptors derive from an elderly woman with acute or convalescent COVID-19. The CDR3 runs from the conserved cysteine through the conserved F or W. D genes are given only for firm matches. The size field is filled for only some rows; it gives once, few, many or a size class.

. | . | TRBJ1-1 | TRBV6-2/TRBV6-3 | TGTGCCAGCAGTTACTCGAAACGTAGGGGCAGGGTGGTCGCTGAAGCTTTCTTT | CASSYSKRRGRVVAEAFF
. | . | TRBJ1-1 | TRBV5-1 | TGCGCCAGCAGCTTGGAACGCCAGAACCCTGAAGCTTTCTTT | CASSLERQNPEAFF
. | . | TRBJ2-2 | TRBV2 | TGTGCCAGCAGGGCCGGGTCCAACACCGGGGAGCTGTTTTTT | CASRAGSNTGELFF
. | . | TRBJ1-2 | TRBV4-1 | TGCGCCAGCAGCCCGTGGGCCTCAGGGAATGGCTACACCTTC | CASSPWASGNGYTF
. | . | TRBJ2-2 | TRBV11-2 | TGTGCCAGCAGCTTTCCCGGGACTTTCGTTAACACCGGGGAGCTGTTTTTT | CASSFPGTFVNTGELFF
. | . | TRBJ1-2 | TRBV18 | TGTGCCAGCTCAAGCGATTCTTCCTATGGCTACACCTTC | CASSSDSSYGYTF
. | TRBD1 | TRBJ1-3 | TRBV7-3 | TGTGCCAGCAGCTTAACCGGGACAGGGGATGGAAACACCATATATTTT | CASSLTGTGDGNTIYF
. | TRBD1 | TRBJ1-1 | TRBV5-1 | TGCGCCAGCAGCGTACGAGGGACAGGGATCTCGATTGGGACTGAAGCTTTCTTT | CASSVRGTGISIGTEAFF
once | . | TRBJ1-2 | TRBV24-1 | TGTGCCACCAGTGATTTAGTGGGCTTAAACTATGGCTACACCTTC | CATSDLVGLNYGYTF
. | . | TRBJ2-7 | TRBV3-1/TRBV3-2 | TGTGCCAGCAGCCAAGTTGCGGGTTTCGAGCAGTACTTC | CASSQVAGFEQYF
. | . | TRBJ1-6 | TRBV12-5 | TGTGCTAGTGCCGGGACTGACTATAATTCACCCCTCCACTTT | CASAGTDYNSPLHF
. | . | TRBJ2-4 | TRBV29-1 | TGCAGCGTTGAAGATCTTACAAAAAAAAACATTCAGTACTTC | CSVEDLTKKNIQYF
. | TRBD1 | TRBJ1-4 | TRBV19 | TGTGCCAGTAGTCTATGGGACAGGGGGCCTGAAAAACTGTTTTTT | CASSLWDRGPEKLFF
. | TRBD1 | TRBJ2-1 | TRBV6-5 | TGTGCCAGCAGTTACCCGGGAACAGGGGTGCAGTTCTTC | CASSYPGTGVQFF
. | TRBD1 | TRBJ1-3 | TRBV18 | TGTGCCAGCTCACCGGGACAGGGAGAAGGAAACACCATATATTTT | CASSPGQGEGNTIYF
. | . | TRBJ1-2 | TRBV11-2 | TGTGCCAGCAGCTTAGAACCCAGGTCTTGGGGCTACACCTTC | CASSLEPRSWGYTF
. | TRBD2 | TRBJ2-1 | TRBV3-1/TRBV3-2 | TGTGCCAGCAGCCCACTAGCGGGCGGCTCCTACAATGAGCAGTTCTTC | CASSPLAGGSYNEQFF
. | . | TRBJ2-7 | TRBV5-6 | TGTGCCAGCAGCTACGGGACTCTGAGCTCCTACGAGCAGTACTTC | CASSYGTLSSYEQYF
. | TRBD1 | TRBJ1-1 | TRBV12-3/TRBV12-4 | TGTGCCAGCAGTTTCACAGGGGACACTGAAGCTTTCTTT | CASSFTGDTEAFF
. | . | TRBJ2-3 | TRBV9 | TGTGCCAGCAGTTTCAAAAGCACAGATACGCAGTATTTT | CASSFKSTDTQYF
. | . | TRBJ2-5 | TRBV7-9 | TGTGCCAGCAGCCCCCCGGGAGTCCGGGGAGAGACCCAGTACTTC | CASSPPGVRGETQYF
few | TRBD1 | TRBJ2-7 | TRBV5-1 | TGCGCCAGCAGCTTGTGGGGATGGACAGGGGGCAACGAGCAGTACTTC | CASSLWGWTGGNEQYF
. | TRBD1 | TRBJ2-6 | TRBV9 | TGTGCCAGCAGCCCCAGTCCCGGGACAGGGACTGGGGCCAACGTCCTGACTTTC | CASSPSPGTGTGANVLTF
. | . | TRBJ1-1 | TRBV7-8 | TGTGCCAGCAGCACCAGGGTGGACACTGAAGCTTTCTTT | CASSTRVDTEAFF
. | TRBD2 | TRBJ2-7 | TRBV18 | TGTGCCAGCTCACCACCGAGCCCTAGCGGGAGCAACGAGCAGTACTTC | CASSPPSPSGSNEQYF
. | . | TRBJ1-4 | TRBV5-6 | TGTGCCAGCAGCTTGGGGAGAGGTCGGGGTGAAAAACTGTTTTTT | CASSLGRGRGEKLFF
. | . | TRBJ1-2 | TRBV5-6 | TGTGCCAGCAGCTTGGGACTCACGGCGGTCTATGGCTACACCTTC | CASSLGLTAVYGYTF
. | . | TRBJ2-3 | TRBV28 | TGTGCCAGCAGTTTGAACAGGCCAAGCAAAAGGAATACGCAGTATTTT | CASSLNRPSKRNTQYF
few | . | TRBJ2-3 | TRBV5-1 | TGCGCCAGCAGCCCCGGGTCCTACACAGATACGCAGTATTTT | CASSPGSYTDTQYF
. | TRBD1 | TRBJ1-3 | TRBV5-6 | TGTGCCAGCAGCTCGATCCTCACAGGGGGCTTTGGAAACACCATATATTTT | CASSSILTGGFGNTIYF